This TCR beta chain was retrieved from a study of T-cell memory formation after mild COVID-19. Study at large: Most TCR clusters belonged to a single donor. Study-wide findings and caveats: Pre-infection memory held some responding clones, suggesting pre-existing cross-reactive T cells responded. CD4+ clones that contracted lay mainly in CM and EM; CD8+ ones lay in EMRA.

Employing constant-segment primers, 5'RACE generated TCR alpha and TCR beta cDNA libraries bearing sample barcodes and UMIs. From the 5' RACE reads, TCRdb called clonotypes with MiXCR, one entry per CDR3 protein. The sample lists 350,000 to 500,000 distinct CDR3 sequences, about 25% seen once, with roughly 13% in the top ten. With regard to this clonotype: Its antigen is not known.

There are 17 residues in the CDR3. Unmatched junction bases numbered 6, after V lost 1 base and J lost 3 bases. Germline V gene sequence: CDR1 SGHTA, CDR2 FQGNSA. This receptor was taken from an adult woman who had mild COVID-19 (a few samples of this study predate the infection). Cell type and time point are not known. The gene calls are TRBV7-2 and TRBJ2-3; 11 bases line up with TRBD2. Sequencing was done on a sample of PBMCs or a T cell subset sorted from them (not recorded which). The chain's CDR3 is CASSLGGLADRTDTQYF. The CDR3 DNA sequence: TGTGCCAGCAGCTTAGGGGGACTAGCGGACAGAACAGATACGCAGTATTTT.